The 11 T cell receptor beta chains reported below all come from one sample, sequenced in a study of blood T cell repertoires in COVID-19. Libraries were prepared by immunoSEQ multiplex PCR; TCRdb keeps only in-frame clonotypes and omits some of them. The sample has a few hundred thousand clones; approximately 80% are singletons. Sequencing was carried out using peripheral blood. Receptors originate from an elderly woman with COVID-19, enrolled during active disease.

The rearrangement links TRBV5-1 to TRBJ1-2; D is possibly TRBD1 (5 bases). V dropped 0 bases and J dropped 7 bases, with 10 bases sitting between them. There are 13 residues in the CDR3. Germline-derived CDR1 and CDR2 are SGHRS and YFSETQ. CDR3 DNA sequence: TGCGCCAGCAGCTTGGGGAAGGGGATTGGCTACACCTTC. Translated: CASSLGKGIGYTF.

The chain uses TRBV5-1 and TRBJ2-3; the match to TRBD1 covers 8 bases. The CDR3 has 15 amino acids. V was pared by 1 base and J by 6 bases, with 7 bases of the junction left unmatched. Germline V gene lookup returns CDR1 SGHRS and CDR2 YFSETQ. In nucleotides, the CDR3 is TGCGCCAGCAGCTTGTATGGGACAGGTACGGATACGCAGTATTTT. This gives the protein CASSLYGTGTDTQYF.

The CDR3 DNA reads TGTGCCTGGAGTCATTCCGGGACAGGGATCTATGGCTACACCTTC. This encodes CAWSHSGTGIYGYTF. The chain is built from TRBV30 and TRBJ1-2; 9 bases map to TRBD1. The trim removed 2 bases at V and 4 bases at J, leaving 8 bases unmatched. The CDR3 loop spans 15 amino acids. CDR1 and CDR2 (germline): GTSNPN, SVGIG (reference sequence).

V usage is TRBV6-2 or TRBV6-3 and J usage is TRBJ2-5; weak D call: TRBD2 (7 bases). With 4 bases removed from V and 4 bases from J, the gap between germline ends came to 13 bases. The CDR3 is 14 residues long. Germline CDR1 reads MNHEY; CDR2 reads SVGEGT. The CDR3, as DNA: TGTGCCAGCAGTTTTAGCCGGGGGGCAGAGACCCAGTACTTC. Translated: CASSFSRGAETQYF.

The chain employs TRBV21-1 and TRBJ1-6; the DNA was not used to check the table's D call, TRBD1. TRBV21-1 is termed a pseudogene. The CDR3 spans 15 residues. This CDR3 is CASSKGRTGDSPLHF. The CDR3 DNA reads as TGTGCCAGCAGCAAAGGAAGGACAGGGGATTCACCCCTCCACTTT.

The CDR3 nucleotides read TGTGCCAGCAGCTCCGGAAGTAGCGGGGCGGGGGAGACCCAGTACTTC. Translated: CASSSGSSGAGETQYF. V is TRBV11-2 and J is TRBJ2-5; 8 positions match TRBD2. Germline V CDR1 and CDR2: SGHAT, FQNNGV. V was clipped by 4 bases and J by 5 bases; unmatched bases: 12. This CDR3 comprises 16 residues.

J is TRBJ2-1 and V is TRBV9, with 9 bases identical to TRBD2. V lost 0 bases and J lost 10; bases outside the gene matches: 8. The germline V gene encodes CDR1 SGDLS and CDR2 YYNGEE. The CDR3 runs to 15 residues. CDR3 sequence: CASSVDSSSGEEQFF. The CDR3 nucleotides read TGTGCCAGCAGCGTAGATTCGTCTAGCGGGGAGGAGCAGTTCTTC.

The rearrangement uses TRBV30 and TRBJ1-3; no firm D call. From germline, CDR1 is GTSNPN and CDR2 SVGIG (reference sequence). The length of the CDR3 is 14 residues. With 3 bases removed from V and 4 bases from J, the gap between germline ends came to 13 bases. CDR3 nucleotides: TGTGCCTGGAGCCTCGCCGGACTCGGAAACACCATATATTTT. This encodes CAWSLAGLGNTIYF.

The rearrangement uses TRBV2 and TRBJ2-5; D unclear. Germline CDR1 reads SNHLY; CDR2 reads FYNNEI. V was trimmed by 5 bases and J by 2 bases, leaving 3 bases between them. The CDR3 runs to 11 residues. The CDR3 sequence is CASSPQETQYF. The CDR3 DNA follows: TGTGCCAGCAGTCCTCAAGAGACCCAGTACTTC.

The J gene is TRBJ2-7, the V gene TRBV28, with D unclear. V was shortened by 3 bases and J by 3 bases, with 15 bases between the two germline ends. CDR3 length equals 15 residues. Germline CDR1 is MDHEN and CDR2 is SYDVKM. This CDR3 is CASSFSGSQSYEQYF. The DNA for the CDR3 is TGTGCCAGCAGTTTTTCAGGTTCCCAGAGCTACGAGCAGTACTTC.

The chain couples TRBV5-1 to TRBJ2-5; a weak D match, TRBD1 (5 bases). The CDR3 has 15 residues. V gave up 0 bases and J gave up 5 bases, with 14 bases separating them. The germline V gene encodes CDR1 SGHRS and CDR2 YFSETQ. The CDR3 loop reads CASSLAPGLGETQYF. For the CDR3, the DNA is TGCGCCAGCAGCTTGGCTCCAGGGTTGGGGGAGACCCAGTACTTC.